This TCR beta chain was sequenced in a study of cytomegalovirus exposure and HLA in healthy donors. About this clone: Its antigen is not known.

Trimming left V 5 bases short and J 4 bases short, with 15 bases between. Per the germline V gene, CDR1 is SGHAT and CDR2 is FQDESV (reference sequence). CDR3 size: 14 residues. General study points: Specificity for CMV antigens was confirmed in vitro for a few of the CMV-associated chains.

The PCR employed 60 Vbeta primers together with 13 Jbeta primers. Sequencing used immunoSEQ multiplex PCR; TCRdb keeps in-frame clones, though not all of them. This sample has approximately 170,000 clones; about four fifths occur once, and the top ten carry 7% to 8.5%. This chain uses TRBV11-1 with TRBJ2-7; tentatively, D is TRBD1 (7 bases). Sequenced: PBMCs. The TCR comes from a male donor in good health and CMV-seropositive. This CDR3 is CASSITTGRYEQYF. The CDR3 DNA follows: TGTGCCAGCAGCATAACGACAGGGAGGTACGAGCAGTACTTC.